The sequence of this T cell receptor beta chain was determined in a study of blood T cell repertoires in COVID-19. About the study: Sample material is recorded as cDNA or gDNA derived from T cells, B-cell-depleted T cells, or PBMCs.

Repertoires were generated with immunoSEQ multiplex PCR, while TCRdb's copy carries only in-frame clones and drops some. The sample records about 430,000 clones, around nine tenths being singletons. Researchers sorted participants into cohorts using their self-reported clinical history. Exposed participants came across a COVID-19 case within 2 weeks before study entry. The CDR3 totals 13 residues. Trimming left V 6 bases short and J 5 bases short, with 10 bases between. Germline CDR1 and CDR2: MDHEN and SYDVKM. The receptor's source is a woman between 18 and 30 years old who had been exposed to COVID-19. The chain has TRBV28 and TRBJ2-2; D might be TRBD1 (6 bases). Specimen: PBMCs or T cells enriched from blood (not recorded which). In nucleotides, the CDR3 is TGTGCCAGCAGATCCGGGACAACCGGGGAGCTGTTTTTT. It codes for CASRSGTTGELFF.